The 32 T cell receptor beta chains presented below share a single source sample, sequenced in a study of T cells in Graves' hyperthyroidism and ophthalmopathy. TCR beta CDR3 sequences were amplified from RNA transcripts. Researchers ran a first-round RT-PCR on the TCR CDR3 using the HTBI primer set. TCRdb passed the multiplex PCR reads through MiXCR, listing each CDR3 protein once. The sample consists of 530,000 or so distinct CDR3 sequences, about a sixth of them appearing once. The sequenced sample consisted of blood. These receptors were collected from a woman aged 18-35 years with Graves' ophthalmopathy.

Only a few counts were recorded for this clonotype. The chain joins TRBV29-1 to TRBJ2-7; 11 positions agree with TRBD2. Trimming at V came to 4 bases and at J to 6 bases, leaving 5 bases not matched to a gene. The CDR3 is 13 residues long. Per germline, CDR1 SQVTM and CDR2 ANQGSEA. CDR3 coding DNA: TGCAGCGTTGGTAGCGGGAGGGCCGGCGAGCAGTACTTC. It yields the protein CSVGSGRAGEQYF.

This clonotype was counted ten times or more. The chain has TRBV20-1 and TRBJ2-5, with 10 bases aligning to TRBD2. The V gene end was trimmed by 3 bases and the J gene end by 2 bases; junction bases not matched to a gene: 6. This CDR3 has 15 residues. Germline CDR1 DFQATT, CDR2 SNEGSKA (reference sequence). The CDR3 nucleotides read TGCAGTGCTAGGAGGCTAGCGGGGGATCAAGAGACCCAGTACTTC. It is translated as CSARRLAGDQETQYF.

The chain recombines TRBV19 with TRBJ2-1; D is perhaps TRBD2 (5 bases). CDR1 and CDR2 from the germline V gene are LNHDA and SQIVND (reference sequence). This CDR3 has 15 residues. The V gene lost 3 bases and the J gene lost 8 bases, with 17 bases spanning the gap. This chain's CDR3 is CASSIMASRSDEQFF. CDR3 bases: TGTGCCAGTAGTATCATGGCTAGCCGTAGTGATGAGCAGTTCTTC.

This clonotype was observed at least ten times. The chain joins TRBV3-1 to TRBJ1-2; D unresolved. Germline values: CDR1 LGHDT, CDR2 YNNKEL (reference sequence). This CDR3 is built from 15 residues. Trimming took 1 base from V and 6 from J, leaving 15 bases between them. The CDR3 sequence is CASSQGISTVDGYTF. CDR3 sequence (DNA): TGTGCCAGCAGCCAAGGCATAAGCACAGTTGATGGCTACACCTTC.

The chain has TRBV28 and TRBJ2-3; the match to TRBD1 covers 8 bases. The CDR3 consists of 15 residues. V shed 5 bases and J 4 bases; nucleotides not matched to a gene: 8. Germline-derived CDR1 and CDR2 are MDHEN and SYDVKM. CDR3 region: CASSKEDRVADTQYF. The CDR3 nucleotides read TGTGCCAGCAGTAAAGAGGACAGGGTCGCAGATACGCAGTATTTT.

This clonotype was seen many times. The rearrangement links TRBV11-2 to TRBJ2-5; a weak D match, TRBD1 (5 bases). With 5 bases removed from V and 5 bases from J, the gap between germline ends came to 12 bases. Germline V gene sequence: CDR1 SGHAT, CDR2 FQNNGV. CDR3 size: 13 residues. The CDR3 loop reads CASSVGRVETQYF. The CDR3 nucleotides are TGTGCCAGCAGCGTCGGCAGGGTGGAGACCCAGTACTTC.

The chain carries TRBV7-2 and TRBJ2-1, with D perhaps matching TRBD1 or TRBD2 (6 bases each). CDR3 length: 15 amino acids. V gave up 2 bases and J gave up 12 bases, with 20 bases separating them. Germline loops: CDR1 SGHTA, CDR2 FQGNSA. As DNA, the CDR3 is TGTGCCAGCAGCTTATCTATGCGGGGAGCACAGGGGCAGTTCTTC. It is translated as CASSLSMRGAQGQFF.

The CDR3 sequence: CASSGNRGINQPQHF. CDR3 in DNA: TGTGCCAGCAGTGGGAATAGGGGAATTAATCAGCCCCAGCATTTT. The rearrangement uses TRBV2 and TRBJ1-5; D might be TRBD1 (5 bases). The CDR3 consists of 15 residues. Trimming took 4 bases from V and 4 from J, leaving 14 bases between them. Germline CDR1 and CDR2: SNHLY and FYNNEI.

The chain employs TRBV12-3 or TRBV12-4 and TRBJ1-2; tentatively, D is TRBD1 (5 bases). The CDR3 sequence is 13 residues long. V was cut by 4 bases and J by 2 bases, with 8 bases left in between. This CDR3 is CASSWGRNYGYTF. CDR3 coding DNA: TGTGCCAGCAGTTGGGGCAGGAACTATGGCTACACCTTC.

The rearrangement links TRBV15 to TRBJ1-3; D not resolved. The germline V and J ends were trimmed by 0 bases and 4 bases, with 10 bases remaining between them. There are 15 residues in the CDR3. The germline CDR1 and CDR2 sequences are LNHNV and YYDKDF (reference sequence). Written as DNA, the CDR3 is TGTGCCACCAGCAGAGATCGGGCGGAAGGAAACACCATATATTTT. Its protein product is CATSRDRAEGNTIYF.

This clonotype was seen at least ten times. The gene calls are TRBV27 and TRBJ2-1; no clear D. The V gene's germline CDR1 is MNHEY and CDR2 SMNVEV (reference sequence). V shed 3 bases and J shed 5 bases, with 2 bases lying between them. The CDR3 is made up of 11 amino acids. CDR3 protein: CASSLHNEQFF. The CDR3 nucleotides read TGTGCCAGCAGTTTGCACAATGAGCAGTTCTTC.

This clonotype has ten or more counts. This sequence joins TRBV28 and TRBJ1-6; a weak D match, TRBD1 (5 bases). Germline loops: CDR1 MDHEN, CDR2 SYDVKM. The length of the CDR3 is 15 residues. Between the trimmed V and J ends, which lost 10 bases and 0 bases, there was a span of 13 bases. The CDR3 here is CATSRGSSYNSPLHF. The CDR3 nucleotides are TGTGCCACCTCCCGGGGGAGCTCCTATAATTCACCCCTCCACTTT.

This clonotype was recorded many times. This chain joins TRBV11-2 and TRBJ2-1; D possibly corresponds to TRBD1 (6 bases). The CDR3 runs 13 residues. V was cut by 5 bases and J by 7 bases, with 12 bases left in between. CDR1 SGHAT and CDR2 FQNNGV come from the germline V gene. CDR3 coding DNA: TGTGCCAGCAGCCCCCAGGGGTGGAATGAGCAGTTCTTC. This encodes CASSPQGWNEQFF.

This clonotype has just a few counts. The J gene is TRBJ1-1, the V gene TRBV6-1; D remains ambiguous. The CDR3 consists of 15 residues. The germline gives CDR1 MNHNS, CDR2 SASEGT. V was trimmed by 6 bases and J by 2 bases, leaving 16 bases between them. The CDR3 bases are TGTGCCAGCAGCCCCCTACTATGGGGTAACACTGAAGCTTTCTTT. Protein product: CASSPLLWGNTEAFF.

The gene calls are TRBV5-5 and TRBJ1-5, with a tentative D call TRBD1 (6 bases). V was clipped by 0 bases and J by 7 bases, with 11 bases between them. The CDR3 is 14 residues long. Germline V gene lookup returns CDR1 SGHKS and CDR2 YYEKEE (reference sequence). The CDR3 coding sequence is TGTGCCAGCAGCTTGGTCAGGGGCGGGCAGCCCCAGCATTTT. Translation gives CASSLVRGGQPQHF. Together with reference TRBV5-5 and TRBJ1-5, the CDR3 gives the full variable domain: DAGVTQSPTHLIKTRGQQVTLRCSPISGHKSVSWYQQVLGQGPQFIFQYYEKEERGRGNFPDRFSARQFPNYSSELNVNALLLGDSALYLCASSLVRGGQPQHFGDGTRLSIL.

This clonotype was observed once. A much bigger clone sits one base away, suggesting this may be a read error. The genes are TRBV6-5 and TRBJ2-1; the match to TRBD2 covers 12 bases. In germline, CDR1 is MNHEY, CDR2 SVGAGI. The CDR3 contains 15 residues. The CDR3: CASSYSTSGRHERFF. The CDR3 DNA is TGTGCCAGCAGTTACTCAACTAGCGGGAGGCATGAGCGGTTCTTC.

As regards this clonotype: This clone may be a read error of a much larger clone one base away. The CDR3 reads CASSATGEDGEKLFF. DNA of the CDR3: TGTGCCAGCAGCGCAACGGGCGAGGATGGAGAAAAACTGTTTTTT. The chain links TRBV7-9 to TRBJ1-4; D gene ambiguous. The V end lost 5 bases, the J end lost 8 bases, and 18 bases lay between the germline ends. CDR3 size: 15 residues. CDR1 and CDR2 (germline): SEHNR, FQNEAQ (reference sequence).

This clonotype was counted at least ten times. This chain uses TRBV7-2 with TRBJ2-7; 10 bases map to TRBD2. The junction had 4 bases not matched to a gene; V was cut back by 1 base and J by 4 bases. Per the germline V gene, CDR1 is SGHTA and CDR2 is FQGNSA. The CDR3 is made up of 15 amino acids. The CDR3 here is CASSLVGTSEYEQYF. CDR3 sequence (DNA): TGTGCCAGCAGCTTAGTAGGGACTAGCGAGTACGAGCAGTACTTC.

The chain carries TRBV24-1 and TRBJ1-2; the D gene is possibly TRBD1 (6 bases). Trimming took 7 bases from V and 8 from J, leaving 22 bases between them. The CDR3 runs 15 residues. CDR1 KGHDR and CDR2 SFDVKD come from the germline V gene. This chain's CDR3 is CATSGRGQRVSGYTF. CDR3 sequence (DNA): TGTGCCACCAGCGGCCGGGGGCAGCGAGTCTCGGGCTACACCTTC.

This sequence joins TRBV11-3 and TRBJ1-4, with 8 bases that match TRBD1. With V trimmed by 5 bases and J by 4 bases, 15 bases remained unmatched. There are 18 residues in the CDR3. From germline, CDR1 is SGHNT and CDR2 YENEEA. CDR3 loop: CASSPTGVGTGLNEKLFF. The CDR3 DNA is TGTGCCAGCAGCCCAACGGGGGTCGGGACAGGCCTTAATGAAAAACTGTTTTTT. Full variable domain (outside the CDR3, taken from reference TRBV11-3 and TRBJ1-4): EAGVVQSPRYKIIEKKQPVAFWCNPISGHNTLYWYLQNLGQGPELLIRYENEEAVDDSQLPKDRFSAERLKGVDSTLKIQPAELGDSAVYLCASSPTGVGTGLNEKLFFGSGTQLSVL.

The chain combines TRBV9 with TRBJ2-3; 8 bases line up with TRBD2. From germline, CDR1 is SGDLS and CDR2 YYNGEE. CDR3 length: 15 amino acids. The ends lost 5 bases at V and 5 bases at J; junction bases unmatched: 10. The CDR3 nucleotides read TGTGCCAGCAGTGCCAACGGGGGGGCTCAAGATACGCAGTATTTT. It translates to CASSANGGAQDTQYF.

This clonotype was counted at least ten times. The chain uses TRBV12-3 or TRBV12-4 and TRBJ1-2; 7 nucleotides line up with TRBD1. The CDR3 contains 15 residues. V trimming: 3 bases; J trimming: 3 bases; junction bases outside the gene matches: 7. The CDR3 region is CASSFPGTADYGYTF. The CDR3 DNA follows: TGTGCCAGCAGTTTCCCTGGGACAGCGGACTATGGCTACACCTTC.

This clonotype was seen ten or more times. The chain joins TRBV30 to TRBJ2-3; 8 positions agree with TRBD1. The germline CDR1 and CDR2 sequences are GTSNPN and SVGIG (reference sequence). The V gene end was trimmed by 5 bases and the J gene end by 5 bases; junction bases not matched to a gene: 9. The CDR3 length is 14 residues. This CDR3 reads CAWGGQAAGDTQYF. CDR3 sequence (DNA): TGTGCCTGGGGGGGACAGGCGGCGGGAGATACGCAGTATTTT.

This clonotype was counted many times. The chain employs TRBV5-1 and TRBJ1-1; 7 positions match TRBD1. V lost 0 bases to trimming and J lost 4 bases; unmatched junction nucleotides: 6. This CDR3 contains 15 residues. Germline assignment: CDR1 SGHRS and CDR2 YFSETQ. Here the CDR3 DNA reads TGCGCCAGCAGCTTGGCCCAGGGGGAGGGCACTGAAGCTTTCTTT. Encoded protein: CASSLAQGEGTEAFF.

This chain connects TRBV29-1 to TRBJ2-7; 10 bases map to TRBD2. V lost 7 bases to trimming and J lost 2 bases; unmatched junction nucleotides: 8. In germline, CDR1 is SQVTM, CDR2 ANQGSEA. The length of the CDR3 is 14 residues. The CDR3 protein is CSGVGLAETYEQYF. The CDR3 DNA follows: TGCAGCGGGGTAGGACTAGCGGAAACCTACGAGCAGTACTTC.

With regard to this clonotype: This may arise from a read error, as a much more abundant clone is one base away. The chain has TRBV7-9 and TRBJ2-7, with 7 bases lining up with TRBD2. Germline CDR1 and CDR2: SEHNR and FQNEAQ (reference sequence). The CDR3 is 16 residues long. The ends lost 4 bases at V and 7 bases at J; junction bases unmatched: 16. The CDR3 DNA sequence: TGTGCCAGCAGCTCAGCGGGACCCCTCCTGGGGGATGAGCAGTACTTC. This translates into CASSSAGPLLGDEQYF.

This clonotype was observed at least ten times. This chain links TRBV2 with TRBJ2-3, with no clear D. V was clipped by 6 bases and J by 1 base, with 14 bases between them. Germline V lookup: CDR1 SNHLY, CDR2 FYNNEI. The CDR3 has 15 residues. This CDR3 is CASSLLLSRTDTQYF. Here the CDR3 DNA reads TGTGCCAGCAGCCTACTTCTCTCTCGCACAGATACGCAGTATTTT.

In this sample, this clonotype turned up many times. The genes are TRBV7-9 and TRBJ1-1, with D possibly TRBD1 on 5 matching bases. The V gene lost 5 bases and the J gene lost 3 bases, with 19 bases spanning the gap. The CDR3 length is 16 residues. Germline V gives CDR1 SEHNR, CDR2 FQNEAQ (reference sequence). The CDR3 bases are TGTGCCAGCAGCCTAGGCCAGGGAGTCAGGGACACTGAAGCTTTCTTT. It specifies CASSLGQGVRDTEAFF.

The V call is TRBV7-2, the J call TRBJ2-3; 7 bases align to TRBD2. V trimming: 1 base; J trimming: 3 bases; junction bases outside the gene matches: 4. Germline V lookup: CDR1 SGHTA, CDR2 FQGNSA. The CDR3 extends over 15 amino acids. CDR3: CASSLDAGATDTQYF. The CDR3 DNA is TGTGCCAGCAGCTTAGATGCGGGAGCAACAGATACGCAGTATTTT. The full variable domain, in which reference TRBV7-2 and TRBJ2-3 provide the parts outside the CDR3, is GAGVSQSPSNKVTEKGKDVELRCDPISGHTALYWYRQSLGQGLEFLIYFQGNSAPDKSGLPSDRFSAERTGGSVSTLTIQRTQQEDSAVYLCASSLDAGATDTQYFGPGTRLTVL.

A note on this clonotype: A much larger clone lies one base from this, so it may be a read error. This sequence joins TRBV2 and TRBJ1-2; D is possibly TRBD1 (6 bases). Per germline, CDR1 SNHLY and CDR2 FYNNEI. The CDR3 length is 13 residues. The CDR3 region has the DNA TGTGCCAGCAGTGACGGACAGAAGTATGGCTGCACCTTC. Translating gives CASSDGQKYGCTF.

This clonotype was detected a few times. The chain is built from TRBV24-1 and TRBJ2-7, with a possible D match to TRBD2 (7 bases). The CDR3 runs to 14 residues. CDR1 is KGHDR and CDR2 is SFDVKD in the germline V gene. V gave up 3 bases and J gave up 3 bases, with 11 bases separating them. The CDR3: CATSDPGEGYEQYF. The CDR3, as DNA: TGTGCCACCAGTGATCCAGGGGAGGGCTACGAGCAGTACTTC.

The chain is built from TRBV7-2 and TRBJ1-2; tentatively, D is TRBD1 (6 bases). Trimming cost V 6 bases and J 4 bases, with 21 bases left between them. The CDR3 sequence is 16 residues long. Germline V gives CDR1 SGHTA, CDR2 FQGNSA. The CDR3 region is CASRPGGQGYIYGYTF. The CDR3 DNA reads as TGTGCCAGCAGACCGGGGGGTCAGGGGTATATCTATGGCTACACCTTC.